This T cell receptor beta chain was recovered during a study of shared clonotypes between healthy human individuals (dated by TCRdb to the early 2020s). Looking at the study overall: The cohort included a few men and a couple of women between 18 and 49 years of age. To estimate repertoire size and how much clonotype sharing occurs between individuals, the study deeply sequenced the blood TCR repertoires of five healthy adults. For each donor, three plates each were used for CD4 naive and CD4 memory, two plates were used for CD8 naive, and one plate was used for CD8 memory. Different laboratories and diverse techniques were used to prepare libraries and sequence TCR repertoires, to increase sequencing depth and limit assay-specific biases. Leukapheresis yielded between about 0.94 and 8.9 billion PBMCs per donor. What the work shows at the level of the full study, not this receptor alone: The small number of donors limited the genetic and exposure-history diversity represented. Naive subsets generally had larger estimated clonotype richness than memory subsets. Compared with non-shared clonotypes, clonotypes shared by all four sorted-subset donors had higher generation probabilities. Across a few donors, around 5% of naive CD4, more than 3% of naive CD8, roughly 2.2% of memory CD4, and 0.3% to 0.45% of memory CD8 clonotypes were shared. Pairwise subsampling led to the expectation that sequencing depth would affect the degree of clonotype sharing among donors. Sampling was restricted to blood, and TCR repertoires in tissues likely differ from the TCR repertoires found in blood. Rarefaction of sorted-subset datasets indicated incomplete sequencing despite the large sequencing depth.

Using the deep immunoSEQ assay, TCR CDR3 regions were amplified from genomic DNA by multiplex PCR. Extracted genomic DNA from each cell subset was distributed evenly across all wells of several immunoSEQ 96-well plates, and each plate was treated as a replicate. For sorted subsets, around 200 ng genomic DNA, equal to approximately 30,000 T cell genomes, was loaded into each replicate PCR. Purified libraries were measured with a Qubit 3.0 fluorometer, size-checked on a Bioanalyzer 2100, and measured again with the KAPA Library Quantification kit. Every immunoSEQ 96-well plate was sequenced on a separate single-read 150-cycle Illumina NextSeq 550 flow cell. From the authors' description of their analysis: Because only junctional sequences without quality scores were contained in the immunoSEQ output, filtering matching that applied to full-length reads could not be performed. Sequences were annotated with PyIR, a Python wrapper for IgBLAST v1.9, and V/J genes and CDR3 were assigned using IMGT germline references. Any read was removed if the V/J assignment was weak (E-value above 1e-6), the CDR3 was missing, or the read contained stop codons, out-of-frame junctions, or ambiguous translated residues. V3J clonotypes were defined as sequences sharing an identical inferred V gene, J gene, and CDR3 amino acid sequence. Percentage overlap between repertoires was calculated by dividing the number of shared unique clonotypes by the size of the smaller repertoire. Repertoire richness was assessed with RTK rarefaction, the Chao1 estimator, and Recon v2.1 estimates of unobserved clonotypes. OLGA was used to compute generation probabilities for all TCRbeta clonotypes that the gDNA method yielded from four donors. This is the immuneACCESS table as TCRdb keeps it, with only in-frame sequences that have V and J called. A part of the clones is gone; compared with another copy, unresolved V genes explain less than half, and the rest is unexplained. Clone size and V and J calls were adopted from that table, with D and trimming inferred from the DNA. Within this sample are over a million clones, with 96% of them counted one time only. Roughly 1.2% of the sample lies in the top ten.

The donors were healthy, HIV-negative adults with no recently reported acute infections or vaccinations. Every donor was a Caucasian adult residing in Nashville, Tennessee, USA. CD4+ T cells were enriched by magnetic negative selection, after which naive cells were positively selected on CD45RA and the negative fraction was taken as the memory subset. After blood collection by leukapheresis, PBMCs were isolated using Ficoll-Histopaque density gradient centrifugation and then cryopreserved in the vapor phase of liquid nitrogen. Purity and quantity of every magnetically sorted T cell population were checked by analytical flow cytometry. From each sorted fraction, genomic DNA was isolated and quantified by UV absorbance on a Nanodrop 2000c. The V end loses 5 bases and the J end loses 5 bases, and a stretch of 11 bases separates them. CDR1 and CDR2 are read off the germline V gene (reference sequence) as MNHEY and SMNVEV. Spanning cysteine to phenylalanine, the CDR3 consists of 13 amino acids. The CDR3 DNA has 39 bases and is translated from base 1.

To note about this clone: Its target antigen remains unknown. No base-level quality is on record; no much larger clone is a single base apart.

The chain is encoded by TRBV27 joined to TRBJ2-3; a confident D gene designation cannot be given. The receptor was isolated from a man under 40 in good health. Sequenced input: naive CD4+ T cells sorted from blood. This specimen's cell subset or site label, per the study, means: CD45RA+ positively selected. The nucleotide sequence is TGTGCCAGCAGTCCCCTGAGTCAAGATACGCAGTATTTT. It translates as CASSPLSQDTQYF.